This passage covers 27 T cell receptor beta chains from one sample sequenced in a study of beta chain features in type 1 diabetes. Reverse transcribing all isolated RNA meant expressed TCRB transcripts were sequenced. Using immunoSEQ multiplex PCR, the repertoire was profiled, and TCRdb retains in-frame clones only, with some absent. The sample yields hundreds of thousands of clones, 68% seen once. The sequenced sample was naive CD4+ T cells from blood. The origin of the receptors is a man aged 25-40 years in good health.

The rearrangement joins TRBV6-1 to TRBJ2-3; the D is unclear. The CDR3 sequence is 13 residues long. Germline values: CDR1 MNHNS, CDR2 SASEGT. The V end was cut by 7 bases, the J end by 1 base, with 9 bases between. In DNA form, the CDR3 reads TGTGCCAGCACCCCTGCAGGCACAGATACGCAGTATTTT. It specifies CASTPAGTDTQYF.

The genes are TRBV30 and TRBJ2-1, with 9 bases lining up with TRBD2. CDR3 length: 17 amino acids. Germline V lookup: CDR1 GTSNPN, CDR2 SVGIG (reference sequence). V trimming: 1 base; J trimming: 5 bases; junction bases outside the gene matches: 12. CDR3 loop: CAWSGSTRGGADNEQFF. Written as DNA, the CDR3 is TGTGCCTGGAGTGGGTCCACCCGCGGGGGGGCGGACAATGAGCAGTTCTTC.

This clone was found a few times. CDR3 bases: TGTGCCAGCAGTCCAACGTCGGGGGCCAACGTCCTGACTTTC. Translated: CASSPTSGANVLTF. The V and J genes are TRBV27 and TRBJ2-6; D gene ambiguous. CDR3 length: 14 amino acids. Germline values: CDR1 MNHEY, CDR2 SMNVEV (reference sequence). V was clipped by 5 bases and J by 4 bases, with 9 bases between them.

This chain links TRBV7-2 with TRBJ2-7; 7 bases match TRBD1. The V gene end was trimmed by 5 bases and the J gene end by 2 bases; junction bases not matched to a gene: 9. Germline V gives CDR1 SGHTA, CDR2 FQGNSA. This CDR3 is 15 amino acids long. CDR3 region: CASSPSGQATYEQYF. CDR3 bases: TGTGCCAGCAGCCCTTCAGGACAGGCGACCTACGAGCAGTACTTC.

The CDR3 region is CASSSFRGGSTGELFF. The DNA of the CDR3 is TGTGCCAGCAGCTCCTTTCGAGGGGGTTCCACCGGGGAGCTGTTTTTT. The chain links TRBV7-9 to TRBJ2-2; a weak D match, TRBD1 (6 bases). This CDR3 is 16 amino acids long. In germline, CDR1 is SEHNR, CDR2 FQNEAQ (reference sequence). Trimming pared 4 bases from V and 4 bases from J, leaving 16 bases between.

For the CDR3, the DNA is TGTGCCAGCCAACAGACTGGGCTCTCTGGAAACACCATATATTTT. It codes for CASQQTGLSGNTIYF. The chain is built from TRBV25-1 and TRBJ1-3, with unresolved D. The V and J ends lost 8 bases and 0 bases respectively, with 14 bases between them. There are 15 residues in the CDR3. Germline V lookup: CDR1 MGHDK, CDR2 SYGVNS.

The J gene is TRBJ2-3, the V gene TRBV2, with 8 bases fitting TRBD2. Germline V CDR1 and CDR2: SNHLY, FYNNEI. The CDR3 covers 15 residues. Trimming cost V 7 bases and J 5 bases; bases outside gene matches: 11. The CDR3 DNA is TGTGCCAGCACTCGGGTCCCGGGACTAGTAGATACGCAGTATTTT. Its translation is CASTRVPGLVDTQYF.

The chain couples TRBV14 to TRBJ2-7; tentatively, D is TRBD2 (5 bases). The germline V gene has CDR1 SGHDN and CDR2 FVKESK. V lost 2 bases to trimming and J lost 7 bases, with 6 bases between them. The CDR3 is made up of 11 amino acids. The CDR3 nucleotides read TGTGCCAGCAGCCAATGGAGGGAGCAGTACTTC. Its translation is CASSQWREQYF.

The V call is TRBV6-5, the J call TRBJ2-3; D is unresolved. V lost 6 bases and J 2 bases, leaving 15 bases between the germline ends. This CDR3 contains 15 residues. Germline V lookup: CDR1 MNHEY, CDR2 SVGAGI. CDR3 in amino acids: CASRPRLGDTDTQYF. CDR3 in DNA: TGTGCCAGCAGGCCACGCTTGGGCGACACAGATACGCAGTATTTT.

The chain carries TRBV28 and TRBJ2-3; no clear D gene. This CDR3 contains 15 residues. CDR1 and CDR2 from the germline V gene are MDHEN and SYDVKM. Trimming removed 2 bases from V and 4 bases from J, with 13 bases in between. CDR3 residues: CASSLGTTGPDTQYF. CDR3 sequence (DNA): TGTGCCAGCAGTTTAGGCACTACCGGCCCAGATACGCAGTATTTT.

V is TRBV9 and J is TRBJ2-3, with 12 bases aligning to TRBD2. Germline V gene sequence: CDR1 SGDLS, CDR2 YYNGEE. The CDR3 covers 17 residues. The J segment lost 2 bases and the V segment lost 4 bases, leaving 8 bases of the junction unmatched. This CDR3 is CASSLQGTSGPTDTQYF. DNA of the CDR3: TGTGCCAGCAGCCTTCAGGGGACTAGCGGGCCCACAGATACGCAGTATTTT.

This clone was detected only a few times. The V and J genes are TRBV25-1 and TRBJ2-1, with 8 positions matching TRBD2. CDR1 and CDR2 (germline): MGHDK, SYGVNS. With V trimmed by 4 bases and J by 9 bases, 11 bases remained unmatched. CDR3 length: 15 amino acids. The CDR3 region is CASSVLSGSSGEQFF. For the CDR3, the DNA is TGTGCCAGCAGTGTTTTGAGCGGGAGCTCGGGTGAGCAGTTCTTC.

The chain carries TRBV7-9 and TRBJ2-5; D is perhaps TRBD1 (6 bases). The CDR3 contains 16 residues. V dropped 5 bases and J dropped 2 bases, with 18 bases sitting between them. Germline CDR1 is SEHNR and CDR2 is FQNEAQ (reference sequence). The CDR3 nucleotides read TGTGCCAGCAGCGCCGTACAGGGATACATACAAGAGACCCAGTACTTC. As protein: CASSAVQGYIQETQYF.

The chain recombines TRBV5-1 with TRBJ2-7, with 7 bases aligning to TRBD1. Trimming at V came to 0 bases and at J to 0 bases, leaving 3 bases not matched to a gene. The CDR3 totals 15 residues. CDR1 is SGHRS and CDR2 is YFSETQ in the germline V gene. The CDR3 sequence: CASSLVTGSSYEQYF. In DNA form, the CDR3 reads TGCGCCAGCAGCTTGGTGACAGGGTCCTCCTACGAGCAGTACTTC. Full variable domain (remainder filled in from reference TRBV5-1 and TRBJ2-7): KAGVTQTPRYLIKTRGQQVTLSCSPISGHRSVSWYQQTPGQGLQFLFEYFSETQRNKGNFPGRFSGRQFSNSRSEMNVSTLELGDSALYLCASSLVTGSSYEQYFGPGTRLTVT.

This clone appeared a single time. The rearrangement uses TRBV20-1 and TRBJ2-1, with 9 bases identical to TRBD2. Germline-derived CDR1 and CDR2 are DFQATT and SNEGSKA (reference sequence). The CDR3 consists of 11 residues. CDR3 residues: CSWTSVNEQFF. In nucleotides, the CDR3 is TGCAGCTGGACTAGCGTGAATGAGCAGTTCTTC.

This clone was counted a few times. The CDR3 loop reads CASSQLGTGEDEQYF. CDR3 sequence (DNA): TGCGCCAGCAGCCAACTCGGGACAGGGGAAGACGAGCAGTACTTC. The V gene is TRBV4-3, the J gene TRBJ2-7; TRBD1 matches 10 bases. V was clipped by 2 bases and J by 5 bases; unmatched bases: 6. This CDR3 comprises 15 residues. Per germline, CDR1 LGHNA and CDR2 YSLEER.

The chain couples TRBV7-9 to TRBJ1-6; D might be TRBD1 (5 bases). Looked up from germline, CDR1 is SEHNR and CDR2 is FQNEAQ (reference sequence). Trimming left V 3 bases short and J 0 bases short, with 15 bases between. This CDR3 is built from 18 residues. The CDR3 DNA sequence: TGTGCCAGCAGCTTGACGCCCCCTCAGGGCTCCTATAATTCACCCCTCCACTTT. Translation gives CASSLTPPQGSYNSPLHF.

The chain has TRBV4-1 and TRBJ2-5, with 13 bases aligning to TRBD2. Losses at the gene ends were 3 bases for V and 2 bases for J; bases not matched to a gene: 6. This CDR3 comprises 17 residues. Looked up from germline, CDR1 is MGHRA and CDR2 is YSYEKL. The CDR3 coding sequence is TGCGCCAGCAGCCATTTGACTAGCGGGGGGCATCAAGAGACCCAGTACTTC. Residues: CASSHLTSGGHQETQYF.

This clone has only a few counts. V is TRBV30 and J is TRBJ2-1; a weak D match, TRBD2 (6 bases). Germline assignment: CDR1 GTSNPN and CDR2 SVGIG (reference sequence). There are 15 residues in the CDR3. V was pared by 1 base and J by 4 bases, with 14 bases between. CDR3 in DNA: TGTGCCTGGAGTGCCCTCGGGAGTAGTTACAATGAGCAGTTCTTC. Translated: CAWSALGSSYNEQFF.

This clone has just a few counts. The V call is TRBV14, the J call TRBJ2-5; D possibly corresponds to TRBD2 (6 bases). The ends were cut back, 7 bases at V and 4 bases at J, with 16 bases in the middle. This CDR3 region has 14 residues. Germline CDR1 SGHDN, CDR2 FVKESK. CDR3 in amino acids: CASTPRYGGETQYF. CDR3 in DNA: TGTGCCAGCACCCCAAGATACGGGGGAGAGACCCAGTACTTC.

The chain links TRBV9 to TRBJ2-5, with D possibly matching TRBD2 (6 bases). This CDR3 comprises 12 residues. Between the trimmed V and J ends, which lost 0 bases and 7 bases, there was a span of 7 bases. Germline V gene data show CDR1 as SGDLS and CDR2 as YYNGEE. CDR3 loop: CASSVEAGTQYF. The CDR3 region has the DNA TGTGCCAGCAGCGTAGAAGCGGGGACCCAGTACTTC.

The chain is built from TRBV15 and TRBJ2-1; no definite D call. This CDR3 region has 15 residues. The V end lost 2 bases, the J end lost 0 bases, and 8 bases lay between the germline ends. Germline CDR1 LNHNV, CDR2 YYDKDF (reference sequence). The CDR3 loop reads CATSRRISSYNEQFF. The CDR3 bases are TGTGCCACCAGCAGAAGGATAAGCTCCTACAATGAGCAGTTCTTC.

The chain links TRBV4-2 to TRBJ1-1; D remains unclear. The CDR3 extends over 16 amino acids. Germline V lookup: CDR1 LGHNA, CDR2 YNFKEQ. Trimming removed 0 bases from V and 0 bases from J, with 11 bases in between. CDR3 sequence reads: CASSQDPRRVNTEAFF. CDR3 DNA: TGTGCCAGCAGCCAAGATCCGAGACGGGTGAACACTGAAGCTTTCTTT.

The CDR3 DNA is TGTGCCTGGAGTCGGGCGGATAATTCACCCCTCCACTTT. This sequence encodes CAWSRADNSPLHF. This chain connects TRBV30 to TRBJ1-6, with D unclear. The CDR3 runs 13 residues. In germline, CDR1 is GTSNPN, CDR2 SVGIG (reference sequence). Trimming took off 2 bases at V and 5 bases at J, with 7 bases between the two ends.

The CDR3 reads CASKEKAGSPSYEQYF. The CDR3 DNA follows: TGTGCCAGCAAGGAAAAAGCGGGTTCTCCCTCCTACGAGCAGTACTTC. This chain uses TRBV2 with TRBJ2-7; D is perhaps TRBD2 (6 bases). V was trimmed by 7 bases and J by 0 bases, leaving 19 bases between them. Germline V gives CDR1 SNHLY, CDR2 FYNNEI. This CDR3 comprises 16 residues.

Of note for this clone: This sample also contains other DNA sequences that code for the same CDR3. This sequence joins TRBV25-1 and TRBJ1-5; D gene uncertain. The length of the CDR3 is 14 residues. Germline CDR1 is MGHDK and CDR2 is SYGVNS. V was clipped by 5 bases and J by 4 bases, with 12 bases between them. The CDR3 coding sequence is TGTGCCAGCAGTCAAACGGGCCGTAATCAGCCCCAGCATTTT. It yields the protein CASSQTGRNQPQHF.

The V and J genes are TRBV30 and TRBJ1-6, with D uncertain. Germline V gene data show CDR1 as GTSNPN and CDR2 as SVGIG (reference sequence). The germline V and J ends were trimmed by 7 bases and 5 bases, with 12 bases remaining between them. This CDR3 has 13 residues. CDR3 amino acids: CAFTRGNNSPLHF. CDR3 coding DNA: TGTGCCTTTACCCGCGGGAATAATTCACCCCTCCACTTT.